Detailed here is one TCR beta chain. The sample belongs to a study of blood T cell repertoires in COVID-19. Sequenced by immunoSEQ multiplex PCR; TCRdb stores in-frame clones only, minus some. The sample lists about 160,000 clones; about 86% were seen once. V lost 9 bases to trimming and J lost 3 bases, with 15 bases between them. This CDR3 has 13 residues. Germline V gives CDR1 MNHEY, CDR2 SVGAGI. This receptor was taken from a woman in her 70s with COVID-19, enrolled during active disease. Sequencing was done on a sample of peripheral blood. The rearrangement joins TRBV6-5 to TRBJ2-7; D is perhaps TRBD1 (6 bases). For the CDR3, the DNA is TGTGCCAGTTTATACAGGGAACTCTACGAGCAGTACTTC. Translating it yields CASLYRELYEQYF.